These T cell receptor beta chains were read from a single sample in a study of T cell changes during pregnancy in multiple sclerosis. Profiling relied on immunoSEQ multiplex PCR, and the TCRdb table lists in-frame clones only, not all of them. The sample consists of about 28,000 clones, 75% to 90% of them appearing once. The sequenced sample was CD4+ T cells from peripheral blood mononuclear cells, obtained in the second trimester of pregnancy. All receptors come from a female donor with multiple sclerosis, enrolled in a pregnancy study. The CDR3 runs from the conserved cysteine through the conserved F or W. Each record gives: clone size, J gene, V gene, D gene, CDR3 protein, CDR3 DNA. The D gene is left open where the match is weak. The size of a clone is reported for some rows only, either as once, few or many, or as a class for expanded clones.

once TRBJ2-1 TRBV7-3 . CASSGGAGNEQFF TGTGCCAGCAGCGGGGGGGCTGGCAATGAGCAGTTCTTC
. TRBJ1-1 TRBV7-2 . CASSRNREPTEAFF TGTGCCAGCAGCCGGAACAGGGAGCCCACTGAAGCTTTCTTT
. TRBJ1-5 TRBV6-4 . CASPGNRVSNQPQHF TGTGCCAGCCCAGGGAATCGGGTGAGCAATCAGCCCCAGCATTTT
. TRBJ2-7 TRBV6-1 TRBD1 CASSEAVDRGGYEQYF TGTGCCAGCAGTGAAGCCGTAGACAGGGGAGGTTACGAGCAGTACTTC
once TRBJ2-1 TRBV19 . CASSIQTYNEQFF TGTGCCAGTAGTATACAGACCTACAATGAGCAGTTCTTC
. TRBJ2-1 TRBV9 . CASSPRTLVGNEQFF TGTGCCAGCAGCCCGAGGACATTAGTGGGAAATGAGCAGTTCTTC
. TRBJ2-5 TRBV10-2 . CASSESGVWQETQYF TGCGCCAGCAGTGAGTCAGGAGTCTGGCAAGAGACCCAGTACTTC
few TRBJ2-1 TRBV5-1 TRBD2 CASSLTLAGADNEQFF TGCGCCAGCAGCTTGACGCTAGCGGGGGCTGACAATGAGCAGTTCTTC
. TRBJ1-1 TRBV5-6 . CASSLGAGMNTEAFF TGTGCCAGCAGCTTGGGGGCAGGCATGAACACTGAAGCTTTCTTT
. TRBJ1-1 TRBV7-9 TRBD1 CASSAWQGEAEAFF TGTGCCAGCAGCGCCTGGCAGGGGGAGGCTGAAGCTTTCTTT
. TRBJ2-2 TRBV2 TRBD1 CASRTDRGTGELFF TGTGCCAGCAGGACGGACAGGGGAACCGGGGAGCTGTTTTTT
. TRBJ1-1 TRBV6-6 . CASRPANRGKNTEAFF TGTGCCAGCAGACCGGCGAATCGAGGTAAAAACACTGAAGCTTTCTTT
. TRBJ1-5 TRBV6-6 . CASSYKEQPQHF TGTGCCAGCAGTTACAAGGAGCAGCCCCAGCATTTT
. TRBJ1-2 TRBV5-6 TRBD1 CASSMGQRYGYTF TGTGCCAGCAGCATGGGACAGCGCTATGGCTACACCTTC
. TRBJ1-5 TRBV7-2 . CASSLAWEGQPQHF TGTGCCAGCAGCTTAGCCTGGGAGGGACAGCCCCAGCATTTT
. TRBJ1-1 TRBV30 . CAWSWEGEAFF TGTGCCTGGAGTTGGGAGGGTGAAGCTTTCTTT
. TRBJ2-1 TRBV7-3 TRBD2 CASSPRASGGSREQFF TGTGCCAGCAGCCCAAGGGCTAGCGGGGGGTCTCGGGAGCAGTTCTTC
. TRBJ2-7 TRBV9 TRBD1 CASSAAGGYEQYF TGTGCCAGCAGCGCGGCAGGGGGCTACGAGCAGTACTTC
. TRBJ1-3 TRBV28 . CASRDTGSGNTIYF TGTGCCAGCCGAGATACAGGCTCTGGAAACACCATATATTTT
. TRBJ1-2 TRBV18 . CASSPEADYGYTF TGTGCCAGCTCACCAGAGGCAGACTATGGCTACACCTTC
once TRBJ1-5 TRBV19 TRBD1 CAAQQGGRNQPQHF TGTGCCGCCCAACAGGGGGGCCGCAATCAGCCCCAGCATTTT
few TRBJ2-7 TRBV7-2 TRBD1 CASSQTGTVPYEQYF TGTGCCAGCAGCCAAACCGGGACAGTACCCTACGAGCAGTACTTC